This T cell receptor beta chain was obtained from a study of CD8+ T cells in alopecia areata (dated by TCRdb to between 2018 and 2020). With respect to the entire study: The treated patients, all with moderate-to-severe alopecia areata, were enrolled in an open-label pilot trial of oral tofacitinib given at 5 to 10 mg twice daily. Tofacitinib was administered for 6 to 18 months, and 6 months of follow-up off drug were then conducted to assess delayed response and recurrence. For the treated patients, the SALT score, which quantifies what percentage of scalp surface area is affected, served as the measure of disease severity. High-throughput TCRbeta sequencing was used to examine T cell clonal expansion in alopecia areata in both the C3H/HeJ mouse model and human patients. Scalp tissue and sorted CD4+ and CD8+ peripheral blood T cells from patchy and totalis/universalis alopecia areata patients and from healthy controls were covered by human TCRbeta sequencing. Tofacitinib-treated patients had biopsies at baseline and at 4 and 24 weeks of treatment, with a later scalp biopsy in several patients. Clonality in the scalp was compared among normal scalp (n=4), patchy alopecia areata scalp (n=8), and alopecia totalis/universalis scalp (n=8). RNA was extracted with the PAXgene miRNA kit for fixed scalp, the miRNeasy kit for PBMCs, and the RNeasy kit for mouse skin. TCRbeta CDR3 regions were amplified by immunoSEQ multiplex PCR with 35 Vbeta forward and 13 Jbeta reverse primers.

The library was generated by the immunoSEQ multiplex PCR assay. RNA was extracted from all samples and reverse transcribed into cDNA, which served as template for TCR sequencing. First-strand cDNA was synthesized using SuperScript III with a 2:1 mix of oligo-dT and random hexamers. A synthetic immune receptor repertoire was used to measure amplification bias, and any remaining bias was corrected computationally. The source study handled its data this way. Raw reads were preprocessed to remove errors, and CDR3 was defined according to IMGT conventions as the region from the conserved cysteine to phenylalanine. Clonality was computed by normalizing Shannon entropy by log2 of the number of productive unique TCRs and subtracting the result from 1. CD4 or CD8 identity of scalp clones was inferred by cross-referencing scalp TCRbeta sequences with sorted blood CD4 and CD8 repertoires. TCRdb carries this immuneACCESS record with in-frame sequences only. Its versions omit some clonotypes, under half of them owing to an unresolved V gene in the studies checked, with the rest unexplained. That table is the source of V, J and clone size, and D and trimming were worked out from the DNA. Counted in this sample were 150,000 to 200,000 clones; roughly 46% of them appeared once. About 9.5% of the sample comes from the top ten.

Details on this clone: Its cognate antigen has yet to be identified. Per-base quality was not reported, and no clone a single base away is much larger than it.

In light of the paper, this sample's treatment or condition label describes: oral pan-JAK inhibitor, 5-10 mg twice daily. Peripheral blood and lesional scalp punch biopsies were obtained from patients with alopecia areata. After PBMCs were isolated by density centrifugation and stained for CD3, CD4 and CD8, a FACSAria was used to sort CD4+ and CD8+ T cells. From the cysteine up to the phenylalanine, the CDR3 has a length of 14 residues. Only CDR3 DNA remains: 42 bases, in frame from the first base. In the germline V gene, CDR1 corresponds to SGHRS and CDR2 to YFSETQ. V drops 3 bases and J drops 1 base, leaving 7 bases in between. Broad study findings and their caveats: Compared with normal scalp, lesional scalp had higher clonality and more expanded CD8+ clones, particularly in alopecia totalis/universalis, a pattern that suggests antigenic drive. TCR sequences shared between patients were less clear than in mice, possibly partly because of HLA diversity in the patient population. During tofacitinib treatment, many expanded lesional clones remained in scalp and blood, and this persistence may partly explain relapse after treatment is stopped. Tofacitinib significantly decreased scalp clonality and the number of expanded CD8+ clones among the top 100 scalp clones. Resident alphabeta T cells in normal human skin are also sequenced, complicating scalp TCR repertoire analysis, unlike mouse skin dominated by gammadelta T cells. The treated cohort was small, with a single nonresponder, so links between baseline CD8+ expansion and response need larger studies.

The rearranged segments are TRBV5-1 and TRBJ2-2, with no D gene named confidently. The sample in question was CD8+ T cells sorted from blood, obtained at approximately week 51, from a patient treated with tofacitinib. The sequence came from a human donor with alopecia areata. The DNA sequence reads TGCGCCAGCAGCTCGAGAGGGAACACCGGGGAGCTGTTTTTT. It specifies CASSSRGNTGELFF. Outside the CDR3, residues come from the reference TRBV5-1 and TRBJ2-2 proteins, so the full variable domain is: KAGVTQTPRYLIKTRGQQVTLSCSPISGHRSVSWYQQTPGQGLQFLFEYFSETQRNKGNFPGRFSGRQFSNSRSEMNVSTLELGDSALYLCASSSRGNTGELFFGEGSRLTVL.